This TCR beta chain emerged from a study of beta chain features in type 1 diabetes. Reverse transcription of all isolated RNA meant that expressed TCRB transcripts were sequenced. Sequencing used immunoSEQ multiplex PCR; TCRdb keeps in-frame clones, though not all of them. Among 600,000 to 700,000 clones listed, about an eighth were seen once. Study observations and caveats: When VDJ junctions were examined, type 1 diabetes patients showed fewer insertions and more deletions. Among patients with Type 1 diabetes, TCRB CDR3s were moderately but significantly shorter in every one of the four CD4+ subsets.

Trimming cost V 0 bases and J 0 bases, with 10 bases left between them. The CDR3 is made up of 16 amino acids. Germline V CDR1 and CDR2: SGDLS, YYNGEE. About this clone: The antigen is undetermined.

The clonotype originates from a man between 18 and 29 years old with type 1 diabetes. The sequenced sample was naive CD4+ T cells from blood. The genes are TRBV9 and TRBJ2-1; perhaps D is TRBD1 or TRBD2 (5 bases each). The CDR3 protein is CASSVGGGNSYNEQFF. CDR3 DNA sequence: TGTGCCAGCAGCGTAGGTGGGGGAAACTCCTACAATGAGCAGTTCTTC.